Below are 13 T cell receptor beta chains sequenced from a single sample in a study of blood T cell repertoires in COVID-19. Sequencing was performed with immunoSEQ multiplex PCR; in TCRdb, only in-frame clones are kept and a portion is missing. The sample contains 150,000 to 200,000 clones, roughly four fifths of which appear only once. The sample was peripheral blood. These receptors came from a woman aged 70-85 years with COVID-19, enrolled during active disease.

V and J are TRBV19 and TRBJ1-2, with 8 bases fitting TRBD1. The V gene's germline CDR1 is LNHDA and CDR2 SQIVND (reference sequence). With 6 bases clipped from V and 5 bases from J, the junction kept 5 bases outside the gene matches. This CDR3 has 13 amino acids. Written as DNA, the CDR3 is TGTGCCAGTAGCGGACAGGGCCGGTATGGCTACACCTTC. As protein: CASSGQGRYGYTF.

The rearrangement joins TRBV6-5 to TRBJ2-5, with 7 bases matching TRBD2. V gave up 0 bases and J gave up 4 bases; unmatched junction bases: 8. Germline-derived CDR1 and CDR2 are MNHEY and SVGAGI. The CDR3 spans 16 residues. For the CDR3, the DNA is TGTGCCAGCAGTTACTCCGGGGGGAGGAACGCAGAGACCCAGTACTTC. The encoded protein is CASSYSGGRNAETQYF.

The chain carries TRBV9 and TRBJ1-1; the D is unclear. Germline V gene data show CDR1 as SGDLS and CDR2 as YYNGEE. The CDR3 extends over 16 amino acids. V shed 4 bases and J shed 0 bases, with 16 bases lying between them. CDR3 nucleotide sequence: TGTGCCAGCAGCCGTGGATTCGGCGGTATGAACACTGAAGCTTTCTTT. Its translation is CASSRGFGGMNTEAFF.

The chain couples TRBV19 to TRBJ1-3; D is ambiguous. The CDR3 is made up of 15 amino acids. The germline CDR1 and CDR2 sequences are LNHDA and SQIVND (reference sequence). Trimming took 1 base from V and 3 from J, leaving 10 bases between them. DNA of the CDR3: TGTGCCAGTAGTATAGCAGCGGAACATGGAAACACCATATATTTT. Encoded protein: CASSIAAEHGNTIYF.

This sequence joins TRBV19 and TRBJ2-5, with TRBD1 identical over 7 bases. CDR3 size: 14 residues. Losses at the gene ends were 5 bases for V and 4 bases for J; bases not matched to a gene: 7. The germline V gene has CDR1 LNHDA and CDR2 SQIVND (reference sequence). DNA of the CDR3: TGTGCCAGTAGTTCATCGACAGGGATAGAGACCCAGTACTTC. The encoded protein is CASSSSTGIETQYF.

The gene calls are TRBV7-3 and TRBJ2-3, with D perhaps matching TRBD2 (6 bases). The CDR3 has 20 residues. V was pared by 6 bases and J by 2 bases, with 30 bases between. The germline V gene has CDR1 SGHTA and CDR2 FQGTGA. The CDR3: CASRSRERLRVQDYTDTQYF. The CDR3 coding sequence is TGTGCCAGCAGAAGCAGGGAGCGTCTCCGAGTGCAGGACTACACAGATACGCAGTATTTT.

The chain uses TRBV11-2 and TRBJ2-1, with 9 bases lining up with TRBD2. CDR1 SGHAT and CDR2 FQNNGV come from the germline V gene. This CDR3 has 16 residues. V was pared by 1 base and J by 15 bases, with 16 bases of the junction left unmatched. CDR3 amino acids: CASSLVLPGLAPDGFF. CDR3 nucleotides: TGTGCCAGCAGCTTAGTCTTGCCGGGACTAGCTCCGGACGGGTTCTTC.

This chain connects TRBV12-3 or TRBV12-4 to TRBJ2-1; D unresolved. CDR3 size: 13 residues. V lost 0 bases, J lost 9 bases, and 9 bases lay in between. The CDR3 sequence: CASSLAHGGEQFF. CDR3 in DNA: TGTGCCAGCAGTTTAGCTCATGGCGGTGAGCAGTTCTTC.

V and J are TRBV29-1 and TRBJ2-7; D is unclear. V dropped 7 bases and J dropped 2 bases, with 15 bases sitting between them. The V gene's germline CDR1 is SQVTM and CDR2 ANQGSEA. The CDR3 sequence is 13 residues long. The CDR3 protein is CSATDTKAYEQYF. The CDR3 nucleotides read TGCAGCGCGACTGACACGAAGGCCTACGAGCAGTACTTC.

The rearrangement uses TRBV28 and TRBJ1-1, with D possibly being TRBD1 (5 bases). The germline gives CDR1 MDHEN, CDR2 SYDVKM. The CDR3 consists of 14 residues. Trimming took off 5 bases at V and 8 bases at J, with 18 bases between the two ends. The CDR3 here is CASSLSKGRAEAFF. Here the CDR3 DNA reads TGTGCCAGCAGTCTATCAAAGGGCAGGGCCGAAGCTTTCTTT.

This chain joins TRBV11-2 and TRBJ2-1; 7 nucleotides match TRBD2. Germline V gene sequence: CDR1 SGHAT, CDR2 FQNNGV. Germline trimming cut 7 bases from V and 9 bases from J; bases unmatched to any gene: 18. The CDR3 spans 16 residues. CDR3 in amino acids: CASTSGSGTTAGEQFF. The CDR3 DNA follows: TGTGCCAGCACCTCCGGAAGCGGGACGACCGCGGGTGAGCAGTTCTTC.

The chain is built from TRBV6-4 and TRBJ2-7; 9 bases line up with TRBD2. The CDR3 runs 16 residues. V was pared by 6 bases and J by 4 bases, with 13 bases of the junction left unmatched. The germline V gene has CDR1 MRHNA and CDR2 SNTAGT. CDR3 sequence (DNA): TGTGCCAGCAGACCCCCCCCGGCGGGAGGGAGGTACGAGCAGTACTTC. It yields the protein CASRPPPAGGRYEQYF.

This rearrangement joins TRBV27 to TRBJ1-2; tentatively, D is TRBD1 (6 bases). Trimming took off 0 bases at V and 8 bases at J, with 13 bases between the two ends. The CDR3 is made up of 14 amino acids. In germline, CDR1 is MNHEY, CDR2 SMNVEV (reference sequence). The chain's CDR3 is CASSLSGAPGGYTF. As DNA, the CDR3 is TGTGCCAGCAGTTTATCGGGGGCGCCTGGGGGCTACACCTTC.